This entry lists 18 T cell receptor beta chains sequenced from one sample in a study of early T cells in non-severe SARS-CoV-2 infection. One entry per CDR3 protein results from TCRdb running MiXCR on the 5' RACE reads. The table has tens of thousands of distinct CDR3 sequences, under 7.5% seen once. The specimen comprised whole blood, sampled at baseline. The origin of the receptors is an adult who was a healthcare worker with PCR-confirmed SARS-CoV-2 infection or an uninfected control (not recorded which).

J is TRBJ2-3 and V is TRBV6-6, with D perhaps matching TRBD2 (6 bases). V was shortened by 10 bases and J by 0 bases, with 14 bases between the two germline ends. The CDR3 is 14 amino acids. In germline, CDR1 is MNHNY, CDR2 SVGAGI (reference sequence). CDR3: CATTGLASTDTQYF. The CDR3 bases are TGTGCCACTACGGGACTCGCTAGCACAGATACGCAGTATTTT.

There are many counts of this clonotype. The rearrangement links TRBV4-3 to TRBJ2-3; D gene uncertain. In germline, CDR1 is LGHNA, CDR2 YSLEER. V was pared by 0 bases and J by 2 bases, with 18 bases between. The CDR3 is 18 amino acids. CDR3 sequence (DNA): TGCGCCAGCAGCCAAGATTTAGGTGGCACTATACTCACAGATACGCAGTATTTT. It encodes CASSQDLGGTILTDTQYF.

Comments on this clonotype: An end of the junction does not agree with germline; a read error may underlie this. The chain employs TRBV20-1 and TRBJ1-2, with a weak D call TRBD1 (5 bases). Germline CDR1 reads DFQATT; CDR2 reads SNEGSKA (reference sequence). CDR3 length equals 14 residues. In DNA form, the CDR3 reads TGCAGTGTGGGGCCGAATCGAGCGTCTGCCCCCTACGCCTTC. This translates into CSVGPNRASAPYAF.

This clonotype was detected many times. V and J are TRBV20-1 and TRBJ2-7; D possibly corresponds to TRBD1 (6 bases). Germline V gives CDR1 DFQATT, CDR2 SNEGSKA (reference sequence). V dropped 3 bases and J dropped 4 bases, with 10 bases sitting between them. The CDR3 sequence is 12 residues long. CDR3 in amino acids: CSARNREYEQYF. Here the CDR3 DNA reads TGCAGTGCTAGGAACAGGGAATACGAGCAGTACTTC.

Many counts were recorded for this clonotype. This rearrangement joins TRBV6-5 to TRBJ1-6; no clear D gene. Germline assignment: CDR1 MNHEY and CDR2 SVGAGI. The CDR3 runs to 14 residues. V gave up 2 bases and J gave up 4 bases, with 6 bases separating them. CDR3 coding DNA: TGTGCCAGCAGTTACGCGAAATATAATTCACCCCTCCACTTT. This codes for CASSYAKYNSPLHF.

This clonotype was picked up many times. The J gene is TRBJ1-5, the V gene TRBV4-3; perhaps TRBD1 as D (6 bases). Germline values: CDR1 LGHNA, CDR2 YSLEER. CDR3 length: 15 amino acids. Trimming cost V 0 bases and J 7 bases, with 13 bases left between them. Here the CDR3 DNA reads TGCGCCAGCAGCCAAGAATGGGGGGCAGGGCAGCCCCAGCATTTT. This encodes CASSQEWGAGQPQHF.

At least ten counts were recorded for this clonotype. The gene calls are TRBV3-1 and TRBJ2-7; a weak D match, TRBD1 (6 bases). Germline-derived CDR1 and CDR2 are LGHDT and YNNKEL (reference sequence). The CDR3 spans 15 residues. Trimming cost V 2 bases and J 4 bases, with 15 bases left between them. CDR3 DNA sequence: TGTGCCAGCAGCCAAATAGGTAGGGGGATTTACGAGCAGTACTTC. As protein: CASSQIGRGIYEQYF.

This clonotype was picked up many times. The V and J genes are TRBV11-3 and TRBJ1-1; D is unclear. Germline CDR1 SGHNT, CDR2 YENEEA. Trimming removed 2 bases from V and 1 base from J, with 5 bases in between. The CDR3 is 13 amino acids. This CDR3 is CASSLMQNTEAFF. The CDR3 region has the DNA TGTGCCAGCAGCTTAATGCAGAACACTGAAGCTTTCTTT.

The chain joins TRBV20-1 to TRBJ2-5; D gene unclear. The V end lost 2 bases, the J end lost 3 bases, and 4 bases lay between the germline ends. This CDR3 is 11 amino acids long. Germline-derived CDR1 and CDR2 are DFQATT and SNEGSKA (reference sequence). The CDR3 region has the DNA TGCAGTGCTAGACCAAAAGAGACCCAGTACTTC. This translates into CSARPKETQYF.

This clonotype was counted ten times or more. This chain connects TRBV12-3 or TRBV12-4 to TRBJ2-4; 7 bases fit TRBD2. CDR3 length equals 15 residues. V lost 7 bases, J lost 6 bases, and 12 bases stayed unmatched. CDR3 in amino acids: CASTEASGALNIQYF. In nucleotides, the CDR3 is TGTGCCAGCACGGAGGCGAGCGGGGCGTTAAACATTCAGTACTTC.

This chain joins TRBV5-1 and TRBJ2-3; possibly TRBD1 or TRBD2 for D (5 bases each). Trimming removed 4 bases at V and 2 bases at J, with 17 bases between. Germline values: CDR1 SGHRS, CDR2 YFSETQ. The CDR3 runs 16 residues. The CDR3: CASSATGTAHTDTQYF. The CDR3 bases are TGCGCCAGCAGCGCAACCGGGACGGCCCACACAGATACGCAGTATTTT.

This clonotype was counted many times. The V call is TRBV5-4, the J call TRBJ2-2; no definite D call. The CDR3 consists of 14 residues. The V gene lost 2 bases and the J gene lost 1 base, with 6 bases spanning the gap. CDR1 is SGHNT, CDR2 YYREEE, per germline (reference sequence). CDR3 nucleotide sequence: TGTGCCAGCAGCTTCTCACAGAACACCGGGGAGCTGTTTTTT. Translating it yields CASSFSQNTGELFF.

There are many counts of this clonotype. This chain uses TRBV4-3 with TRBJ2-1, with D perhaps matching TRBD1 (6 bases). Germline V gene data show CDR1 as LGHNA and CDR2 as YSLEER. The V gene lost 0 bases and the J gene lost 5 bases, with 14 bases spanning the gap. CDR3 length equals 16 residues. The CDR3 here is CASSQEGAGYHNEQFF. Here the CDR3 DNA reads TGCGCCAGCAGCCAAGAGGGGGCAGGGTATCACAATGAGCAGTTCTTC.

This clonotype was recorded a few times. The V call is TRBV5-6, the J call TRBJ1-1; tentative D call: TRBD1 (5 bases). This CDR3 has 16 residues. Trimming left V 4 bases short and J 0 bases short, with 16 bases between. Germline V CDR1 and CDR2: SGHDT, YYEEEE. As DNA, the CDR3 is TGTGCCAGCAGCGTTTGGTCCGGGACGATGAACACTGAAGCTTTCTTT. Its protein product is CASSVWSGTMNTEAFF.

There are many counts of this clonotype. This sequence joins TRBV30 and TRBJ2-4, with TRBD1 identical over 10 bases. This CDR3 contains 16 residues. V shed 8 bases, J shed 0 bases, and the junction held 10 bases outside the gene matches. In germline, CDR1 is GTSNPN, CDR2 SVGIG (reference sequence). CDR3 DNA sequence: TGTGCCAGCCAAAGGACAGGGGGACTAGCCAAAAACATTCAGTACTTC. Its protein product is CASQRTGGLAKNIQYF.

The V call is TRBV5-4, the J call TRBJ2-3; D is uncertain. Trimming removed 4 bases at V and 6 bases at J, with 12 bases between. This CDR3 comprises 13 residues. Germline V gives CDR1 SGHNT, CDR2 YYREEE (reference sequence). In DNA form, the CDR3 reads TGTGCCAGCAGCCCCCAAGCCTGGGATACGCAGTATTTT. It translates to CASSPQAWDTQYF.

This clonotype has ten or more counts. The CDR3 DNA is TGTGCCAGCAGCAGCGGACAGGAGAATTATGGCTACACCTTC. Translated, it gives CASSSGQENYGYTF. The chain joins TRBV11-2 to TRBJ1-2; 7 bases match TRBD1. CDR3 length equals 14 residues. J lost 5 bases, V lost 5 bases, and 8 bases had no gene match. Germline assignment: CDR1 SGHAT and CDR2 FQNNGV.

The chain links TRBV10-3 to TRBJ2-7, with D perhaps matching TRBD2 (6 bases). V was clipped by 0 bases and J by 3 bases, with 9 bases between them. The germline V gene encodes CDR1 ENHRY and CDR2 SYGVKD. The length of the CDR3 is 14 residues. CDR3 nucleotides: TGTGCCATCAGTGAGTCGGGAGGATACTACGAGCAGTACTTC. This translates into CAISESGGYYEQYF.